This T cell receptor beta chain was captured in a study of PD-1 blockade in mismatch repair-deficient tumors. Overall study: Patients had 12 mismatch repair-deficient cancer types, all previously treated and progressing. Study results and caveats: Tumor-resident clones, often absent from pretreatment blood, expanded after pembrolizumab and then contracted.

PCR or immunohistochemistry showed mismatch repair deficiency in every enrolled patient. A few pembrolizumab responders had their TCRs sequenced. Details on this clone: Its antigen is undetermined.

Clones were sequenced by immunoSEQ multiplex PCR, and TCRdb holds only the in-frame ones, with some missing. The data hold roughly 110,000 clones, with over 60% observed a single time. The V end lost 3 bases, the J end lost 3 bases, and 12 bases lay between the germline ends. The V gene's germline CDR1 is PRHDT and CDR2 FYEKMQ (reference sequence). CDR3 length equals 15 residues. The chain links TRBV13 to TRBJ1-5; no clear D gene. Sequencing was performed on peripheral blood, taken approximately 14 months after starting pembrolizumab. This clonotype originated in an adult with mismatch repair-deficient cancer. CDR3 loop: CASSFGTGYNQPQHF. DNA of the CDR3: TGTGCCAGCAGCTTCGGAACGGGGTACAATCAGCCCCAGCATTTT.